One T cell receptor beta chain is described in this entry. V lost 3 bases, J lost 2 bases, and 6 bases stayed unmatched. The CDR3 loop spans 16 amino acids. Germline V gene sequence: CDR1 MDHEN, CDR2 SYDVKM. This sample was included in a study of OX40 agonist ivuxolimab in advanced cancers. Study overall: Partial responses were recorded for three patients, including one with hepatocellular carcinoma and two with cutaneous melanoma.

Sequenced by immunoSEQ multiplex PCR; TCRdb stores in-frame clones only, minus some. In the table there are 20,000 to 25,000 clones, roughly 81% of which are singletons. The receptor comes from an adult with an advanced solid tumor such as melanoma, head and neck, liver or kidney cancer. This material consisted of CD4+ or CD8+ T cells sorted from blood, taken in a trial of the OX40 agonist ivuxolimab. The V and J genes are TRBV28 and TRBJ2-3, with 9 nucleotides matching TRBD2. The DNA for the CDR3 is TGTGCCAGCAGTTTTAGGGTAGCGGGGGACACAGATACGCAGTATTTT. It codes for CASSFRVAGDTDTQYF.